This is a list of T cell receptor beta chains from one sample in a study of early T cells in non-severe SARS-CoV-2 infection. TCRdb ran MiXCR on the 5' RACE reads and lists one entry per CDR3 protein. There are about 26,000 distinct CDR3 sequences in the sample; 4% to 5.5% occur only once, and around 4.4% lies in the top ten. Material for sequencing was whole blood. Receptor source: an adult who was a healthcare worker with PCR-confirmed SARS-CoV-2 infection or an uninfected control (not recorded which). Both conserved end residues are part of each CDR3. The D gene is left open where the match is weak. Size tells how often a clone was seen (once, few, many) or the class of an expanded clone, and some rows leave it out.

CDR3nt: TGTGCCAGCAGCGTAGGGGGGTACCCTGAAGCTTTCTTT
CDR3aa: CASSVGGYPEAFF
j_gene: TRBJ1-1
v_gene: TRBV9
abundance: many
d_gene: NA

CDR3nt: TGTGCCAGCAGTGAAGCGGGCACTGAAGCTTTCTTT
CDR3aa: CASSEAGTEAFF
j_gene: TRBJ1-1
v_gene: TRBV6-1
abundance: many
d_gene: NA

CDR3nt: TGTGCCAGCAGCTTAACGGTTGACGGGTATGAGCAGTTCTTC
CDR3aa: CASSLTVDGYEQFF
j_gene: TRBJ2-1
v_gene: TRBV7-3
abundance: many
d_gene: NA

CDR3nt: TGTGCCAGCAGTGACCAGACAGGCTCCTACGAGCAGTACTTC
CDR3aa: CASSDQTGSYEQYF
j_gene: TRBJ2-7
v_gene: TRBV6-1
abundance: many
d_gene: NA

CDR3nt: TGTGCCAGCGAGAGAGGAGGGGGTAACTACGAGCAGTACTTC
CDR3aa: CASERGGGNYEQYF
j_gene: TRBJ2-7
v_gene: TRBV6-1
abundance: many
d_gene: NA

CDR3nt: TGTGCCACCACGGAACTAGCTACCCAAGAGACCCAGTACTTC
CDR3aa: CATTELATQETQYF
j_gene: TRBJ2-5
v_gene: TRBV6-2/TRBV6-3
abundance: many
d_gene: NA

CDR3nt: TGTGCCAGCAGTTTATTCCAGGGGGCCGATGAGCAGTTCTTC
CDR3aa: CASSLFQGADEQFF
j_gene: TRBJ2-1
v_gene: TRBV12-3/TRBV12-4
abundance: many
d_gene: TRBD1

CDR3nt: TGTGCCAGCACTCACGGGGGGGCTTCCTACGAGCAGTACTTC
CDR3aa: CASTHGGASYEQYF
j_gene: TRBJ2-7
v_gene: TRBV6-1
abundance: NA
d_gene: TRBD2

CDR3nt: TGTGCCATCTCCGACCGCGTTAGCTATGGCTACACCTTC
CDR3aa: CAISDRVSYGYTF
j_gene: TRBJ1-2
v_gene: TRBV13
abundance: few
d_gene: NA

CDR3nt: TGTGCCAGCAGCTTACTAGAGGCGGGGACGGGGGAGCAGTACTTC
CDR3aa: CASSLLEAGTGEQYF
j_gene: TRBJ2-7
v_gene: TRBV11-2
abundance: NA
d_gene: NA

CDR3nt: TGCGCCAGCAGCCAATCTAGCGGGCCTACCCCGAGCTCCTACAATGAGCAGTTCTTC
CDR3aa: CASSQSSGPTPSSYNEQFF
j_gene: TRBJ2-1
v_gene: TRBV4-1
abundance: many
d_gene: TRBD2

CDR3nt: TGTGCCTGGACGGGTACTAGTAACTATGGCTACACCTTC
CDR3aa: CAWTGTSNYGYTF
j_gene: TRBJ1-2
v_gene: TRBV30
abundance: many
d_gene: NA

CDR3nt: TGTGCCAGCAGCCTCTCAACTAGCGCGCCCCACGAGCAGTACTTC
CDR3aa: CASSLSTSAPHEQYF
j_gene: TRBJ2-7
v_gene: TRBV3-1
abundance: many
d_gene: TRBD2

CDR3nt: TGTGCCAGCAGCCCAAGACTAGCGGCGAGGACCGGGGAGCTGTTTTTT
CDR3aa: CASSPRLAARTGELFF
j_gene: TRBJ2-2
v_gene: TRBV7-2
abundance: few
d_gene: TRBD2

CDR3nt: TGTGCCAGCAGTGTGGGGCTAGAGGCAGATACGCAGTATTTT
CDR3aa: CASSVGLEADTQYF
j_gene: TRBJ2-3
v_gene: TRBV6-4
abundance: many
d_gene: NA

CDR3nt: TGTGCCAGCAGCTTAACGGCAGTACCAGATCTAAACTATGGCTACACCTTC
CDR3aa: CASSLTAVPDLNYGYTF
j_gene: TRBJ1-2
v_gene: TRBV7-3
abundance: many
d_gene: NA

CDR3nt: TGTGCCAGCAGCTTAGGATACTCTGGAAACACCATATATTTT
CDR3aa: CASSLGYSGNTIYF
j_gene: TRBJ1-3
v_gene: TRBV7-9
abundance: many
d_gene: NA

CDR3nt: TGCGCCAGCAGCCCCCTAGACTCGGTCCATCAGCCCCAGCATTTT
CDR3aa: CASSPLDSVHQPQHF
j_gene: TRBJ1-5
v_gene: TRBV5-1
abundance: many
d_gene: NA

CDR3nt: TGTGCCAGCAGCCAAGGATACAATAATTCACCCCTCCACTTT
CDR3aa: CASSQGYNNSPLHF
j_gene: TRBJ1-6
v_gene: TRBV14
abundance: NA
d_gene: NA

CDR3nt: TGTGCCAGCAACTTGGGGGGGGTTTACAATGAGCAGTTCTTC
CDR3aa: CASNLGGVYNEQFF
j_gene: TRBJ2-1
v_gene: TRBV12-3/TRBV12-4
abundance: many
d_gene: TRBD2

CDR3nt: TGTGCCAGCAGCCCTACCATTCTAGTAAGTGAGCAGTTCTTC
CDR3aa: CASSPTILVSEQFF
j_gene: TRBJ2-1
v_gene: TRBV7-6
abundance: many
d_gene: NA

CDR3nt: TGTGCCAGCAGTGAAGGGCAGGGTACTGAAGCTTTCTTT
CDR3aa: CASSEGQGTEAFF
j_gene: TRBJ1-1
v_gene: TRBV6-1
abundance: many
d_gene: NA

CDR3nt: TGCAGTGCTAGGACTAGCGACCACGAGCAGTACTTC
CDR3aa: CSARTSDHEQYF
j_gene: TRBJ2-7
v_gene: TRBV20-1
abundance: many
d_gene: TRBD2

CDR3nt: TGTGCCAGCAGTTACTCGGTTGGGCGCACAGATACGCAGTATTTT
CDR3aa: CASSYSVGRTDTQYF
j_gene: TRBJ2-3
v_gene: TRBV6-6
abundance: many
d_gene: NA

CDR3nt: TGCAGTGCTAGAGAAGGTCAGCGAGGAAAACTGTTTTTT
CDR3aa: CSAREGQRGKLFF
j_gene: TRBJ1-4
v_gene: TRBV20-1
abundance: many
d_gene: NA

CDR3nt: TGCGCCAGCAGCTTGGCCCTTGCCAGCTCCTACGAGCAGTACTTC
CDR3aa: CASSLALASSYEQYF
j_gene: TRBJ2-7
v_gene: TRBV5-1
abundance: medium-sized
d_gene: NA

CDR3nt: TGTGCCAGCAGCTTTACAGGATATGGCGGGGAGCTGTTTTTT
CDR3aa: CASSFTGYGGELFF
j_gene: TRBJ2-2
v_gene: TRBV7-8
abundance: many
d_gene: NA